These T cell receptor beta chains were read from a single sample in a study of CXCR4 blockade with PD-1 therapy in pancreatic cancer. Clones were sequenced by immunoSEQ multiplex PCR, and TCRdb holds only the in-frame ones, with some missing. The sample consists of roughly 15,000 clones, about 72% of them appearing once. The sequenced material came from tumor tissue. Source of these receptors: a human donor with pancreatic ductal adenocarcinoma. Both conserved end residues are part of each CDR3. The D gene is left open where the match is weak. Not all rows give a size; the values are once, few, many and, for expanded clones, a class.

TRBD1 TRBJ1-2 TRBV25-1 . TGTGCCAGCAGAGGGGACAGGGGGCCATATGGCTACACCTTC CASRGDRGPYGYTF
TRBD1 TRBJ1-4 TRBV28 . TGTGCCAGCAGTTCCCCCTGGGGACAGGGAGCTGAAAAACTGTTTTTT CASSSPWGQGAEKLFF
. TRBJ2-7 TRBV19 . TGTGCCAGTACTGGCGGGGCTTCCTACGAGCAGTACTTC CASTGGASYEQYF
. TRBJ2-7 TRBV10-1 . TGCGCCAGCAGTGCCTTCTACGAGCAGTACTTC CASSAFYEQYF
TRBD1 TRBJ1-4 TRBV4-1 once TGCGCCAGCAGCCAAGATTGGGGGACAGGGGGGACTAATGAAAAACTGTTTTTT CASSQDWGTGGTNEKLFF
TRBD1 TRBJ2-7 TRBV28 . TGTGCCAGCGTCTCCTCCGGGACAGCCTACGAGCAGTACTTC CASVSSGTAYEQYF
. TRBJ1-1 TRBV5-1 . TGCGCCAGCAGCTTGGTTCGCAGGCTCAGGCCTGTGAACACTGAAGCTTTCTTT CASSLVRRLRPVNTEAFF
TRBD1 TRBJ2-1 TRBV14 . TGTGCCAGCAGCCAAGGACAGGGTTGGTACAATGAGCAGTTCTTC CASSQGQGWYNEQFF
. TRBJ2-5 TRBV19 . TGTGCCAGTAGTGACCAAGAGACCCAGTACTTC CASSDQETQYF
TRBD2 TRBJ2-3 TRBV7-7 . TGTGCTAGCAGCTCCTATAGCGGGAGCACAGATACGCAGTATTTT CASSSYSGSTDTQYF
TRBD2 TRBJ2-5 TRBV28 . TGTGCCAGCCGCCCGGGGGTAGCGGGAGTTGTAGTGGTAGAGACCCAGTACTTC CASRPGVAGVVVVETQYF
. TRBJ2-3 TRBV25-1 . TGTGCCAGCAGTGAATGGACAGACACAGATACGCAGTATTTT CASSEWTDTDTQYF
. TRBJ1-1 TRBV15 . TGTGCCACCAGCAGAGGTTTGACAGGGAACACTGAAGCTTTCTTT CATSRGLTGNTEAFF
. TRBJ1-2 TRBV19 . TGTGCCAGTAGTATAAGCACAGATCACTATGGCTACACCTTC CASSISTDHYGYTF
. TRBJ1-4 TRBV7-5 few TGTGCCAGCAGCCCCCTGCGGGCAGGGTCTGAAAAACTGTTTTTT CASSPLRAGSEKLFF
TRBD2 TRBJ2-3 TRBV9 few TGTGCCAGCAGCGACTTTAGCGGGGAGAGGCATACGCAGTATTTT CASSDFSGERHTQYF
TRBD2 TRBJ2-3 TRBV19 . TGTGCCAGTAGTACGGGACTAGTCACAGATACGCAGTATTTT CASSTGLVTDTQYF
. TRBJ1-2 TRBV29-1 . TGCAGCGTTGACACCATCGGAGGGTCTTCCGATGGCTACACCTTC CSVDTIGGSSDGYTF
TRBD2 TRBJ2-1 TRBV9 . TGTGCCAGCAGCCCCGGACTAGCGGGATATGATGAGCAGTTCTTC CASSPGLAGYDEQFF
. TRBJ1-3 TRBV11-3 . TGTGCCAGCAGCTTAAGGCCTTCTGGAAACACCATATATTTT CASSLRPSGNTIYF
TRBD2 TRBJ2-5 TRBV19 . TGTGCCAGTAATAGCGGGAGGGTCGGCGGAGAGACCCAGTACTTC CASNSGRVGGETQYF
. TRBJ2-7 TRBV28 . TGTGCCAGCAGTTTGACGCGGGACACCGCTTCCGAGCAGTACTTC CASSLTRDTASEQYF